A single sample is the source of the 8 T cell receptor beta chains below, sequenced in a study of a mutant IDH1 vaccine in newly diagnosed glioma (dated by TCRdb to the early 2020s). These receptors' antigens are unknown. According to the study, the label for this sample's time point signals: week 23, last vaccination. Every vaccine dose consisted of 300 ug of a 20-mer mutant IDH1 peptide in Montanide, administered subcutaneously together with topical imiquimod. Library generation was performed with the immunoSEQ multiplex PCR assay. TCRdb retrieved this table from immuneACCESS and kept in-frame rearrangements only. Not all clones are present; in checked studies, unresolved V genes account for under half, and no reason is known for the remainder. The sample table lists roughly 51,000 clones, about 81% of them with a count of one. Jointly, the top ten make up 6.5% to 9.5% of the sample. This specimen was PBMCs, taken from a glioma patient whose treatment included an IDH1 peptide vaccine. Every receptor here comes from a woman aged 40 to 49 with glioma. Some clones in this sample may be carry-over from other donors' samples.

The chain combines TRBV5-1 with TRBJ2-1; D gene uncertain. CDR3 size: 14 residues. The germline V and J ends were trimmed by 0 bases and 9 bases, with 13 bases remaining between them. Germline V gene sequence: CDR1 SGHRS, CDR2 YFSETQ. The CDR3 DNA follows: TGCGCCAGCAGCTTGGATGCGTTTAAGGGTGAGCAGTTCTTC. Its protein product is CASSLDAFKGEQFF.

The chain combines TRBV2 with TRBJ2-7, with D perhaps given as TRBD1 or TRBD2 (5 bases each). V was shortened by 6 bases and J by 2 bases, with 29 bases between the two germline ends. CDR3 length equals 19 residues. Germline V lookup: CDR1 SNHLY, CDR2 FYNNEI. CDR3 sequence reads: CASRLPGPRPGRHTYEQYF. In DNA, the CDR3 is TGTGCCAGCAGATTACCTGGACCTCGGCCGGGACGGCACACCTACGAGCAGTACTTC. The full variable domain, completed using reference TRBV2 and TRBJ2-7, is EPEVTQTPSHQVTQMGQEVILRCVPISNHLYFYWYRQILGQKVEFLVSFYNNEISEKSEIFDDQFSVERPDGSNFTLKIRSTKLEDSAMYFCASRLPGPRPGRHTYEQYFGPGTRLTVT.

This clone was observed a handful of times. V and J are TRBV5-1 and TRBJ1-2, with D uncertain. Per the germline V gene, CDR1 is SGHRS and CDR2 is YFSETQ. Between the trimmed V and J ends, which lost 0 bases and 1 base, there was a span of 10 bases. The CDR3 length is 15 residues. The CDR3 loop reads CASSLGSFLNYGYTF. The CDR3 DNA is TGCGCCAGCAGCTTGGGCTCGTTCCTTAACTATGGCTACACCTTC. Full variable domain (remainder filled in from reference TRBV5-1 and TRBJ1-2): KAGVTQTPRYLIKTRGQQVTLSCSPISGHRSVSWYQQTPGQGLQFLFEYFSETQRNKGNFPGRFSGRQFSNSRSEMNVSTLELGDSALYLCASSLGSFLNYGYTFGSGTRLTVV.

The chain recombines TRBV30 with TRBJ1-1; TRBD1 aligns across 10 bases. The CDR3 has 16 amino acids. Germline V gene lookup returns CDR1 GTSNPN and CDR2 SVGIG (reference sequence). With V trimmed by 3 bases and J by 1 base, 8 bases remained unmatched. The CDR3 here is CAWRPLDRGRNTEAFF. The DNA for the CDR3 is TGTGCCTGGAGGCCCCTCGACAGGGGGCGGAACACTGAAGCTTTCTTT.

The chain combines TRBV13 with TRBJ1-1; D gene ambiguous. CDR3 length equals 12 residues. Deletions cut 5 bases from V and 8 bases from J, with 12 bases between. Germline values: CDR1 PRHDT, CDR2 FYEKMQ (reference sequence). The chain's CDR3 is CASSRRELEAFF. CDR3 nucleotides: TGTGCCAGCAGCCGACGGGAACTGGAAGCTTTCTTT.

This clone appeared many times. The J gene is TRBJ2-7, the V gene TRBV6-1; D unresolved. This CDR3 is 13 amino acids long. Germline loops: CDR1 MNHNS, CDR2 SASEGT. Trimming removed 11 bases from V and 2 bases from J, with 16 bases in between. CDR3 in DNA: TGTGCCGCAACAGATTCAAGTCCCTACGAGCAGTACTTC. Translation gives CAATDSSPYEQYF.

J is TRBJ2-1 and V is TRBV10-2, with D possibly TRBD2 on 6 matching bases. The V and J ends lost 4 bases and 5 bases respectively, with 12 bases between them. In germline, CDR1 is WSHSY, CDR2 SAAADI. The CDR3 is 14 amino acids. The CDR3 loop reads CASSVAAIHNEQFF. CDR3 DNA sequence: TGCGCCAGCAGTGTAGCGGCTATTCACAATGAGCAGTTCTTC.

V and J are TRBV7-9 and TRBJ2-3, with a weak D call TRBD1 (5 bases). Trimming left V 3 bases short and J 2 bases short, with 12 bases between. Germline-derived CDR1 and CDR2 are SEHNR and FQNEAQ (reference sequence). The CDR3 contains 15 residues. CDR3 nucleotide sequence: TGTGCCAGCAGCTTCCGGACATCTATCACAGATACGCAGTATTTT. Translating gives CASSFRTSITDTQYF.